The next 24 T cell receptor beta chains were all read from a single sample in a study of human T cells and chemical hapten exposure. Time point denoted: pre-sensitization, week 0. The treatment denotes: therapeutic diphenylcyclopropenone sensitization with weekly scalp DPC. RNA extraction used unfractionated whole blood as the source of total RNA. TCRdb ran MiXCR on the RACE reads and lists one entry per CDR3 protein. The table shows 35,000 to 40,000 distinct CDR3 sequences, with roughly 12% occurring only once. The starting material was whole blood, obtained in connection with sensitization to the hapten diphenylcyclopropenone (DPC). The origin of the receptors is a middle-aged woman with alopecia areata. Some clones in this sample may be carry-over from other donors' samples.

This chain uses TRBV4-2 with TRBJ1-6; D unclear. Trimming shortened V by 2 bases and J by 1 base, and 12 bases separated the two germline ends. CDR3 length equals 17 residues. Germline-derived CDR1 and CDR2 are LGHNA and YNFKEQ. As DNA, the CDR3 is TGTGCCAGCAGCCAACGGCCGATGGGGTCCTATAATTCACCCCTCCACTTT. Its translation is CASSQRPMGSYNSPLHF.

This clonotype was seen a few times. The rearrangement joins TRBV28 to TRBJ1-2, with D uncertain. The CDR3 contains 11 residues. V lost 10 bases to trimming and J lost 2 bases, with 8 bases between them. The germline V gene encodes CDR1 MDHEN and CDR2 SYDVKM. The CDR3 reads CATQDNYGYTF. The CDR3 bases are TGTGCCACCCAGGACAACTATGGCTACACCTTC.

In its sample, this clonotype was seen many times. The rearrangement uses TRBV7-2 and TRBJ1-1; no clear D gene. Germline CDR1 SGHTA, CDR2 FQGNSA. The CDR3 runs to 13 residues. The ends were cut back, 1 base at V and 8 bases at J, with 11 bases in the middle. CDR3 sequence (DNA): TGTGCCAGCAGCTTAGGGGTTATCCGGGAAGCTTTCTTT. This gives the protein CASSLGVIREAFF.

There are many counts of this clonotype. The chain carries TRBV4-2 and TRBJ1-5, with 10 bases that match TRBD1. The CDR3 totals 19 residues. Germline CDR1 LGHNA, CDR2 YNFKEQ. V lost 0 bases, J lost 0 bases, and 8 bases stayed unmatched. In nucleotides, the CDR3 is TGTGCCAGCAGCCAAGATCGGGACAGGGGCCAGTATAGCAATCAGCCCCAGCATTTT. Its protein product is CASSQDRDRGQYSNQPQHF.

The chain couples TRBV4-1 to TRBJ2-5; the D gene is possibly TRBD1 (6 bases). There are 15 residues in the CDR3. CDR1 is MGHRA and CDR2 is YSYEKL in the germline V gene. V was trimmed by 3 bases and J by 1 base, leaving 12 bases between them. The CDR3 DNA is TGCGCCAGCAGCCAGGGCAGGGGCGTCCAAGAGACCCAGTACTTC. Its translation is CASSQGRGVQETQYF.

The chain has TRBV27 and TRBJ2-1; possible D gene TRBD2, 6 bases. CDR3 length: 14 residues. The germline V gene has CDR1 MNHEY and CDR2 SMNVEV (reference sequence). V lost 7 bases to trimming and J lost 5 bases, with 15 bases between them. The CDR3 bases are TGTGCCAGCACCCTTTACGGAGGGAACAATGAGCAGTTCTTC. It encodes CASTLYGGNNEQFF.

This clonotype has ten or more counts. The rearrangement joins TRBV29-1 to TRBJ2-7, with D perhaps TRBD1 or TRBD2 (5 bases each). CDR1 is SQVTM, CDR2 ANQGSEA, per germline. The V end was cut by 7 bases, the J end by 4 bases, with 17 bases between. CDR3 length equals 13 residues. CDR3 protein: CSADRGPGYEQYF. The CDR3 DNA follows: TGCAGCGCCGACCGGGGTCCAGGGTACGAGCAGTACTTC.

This clonotype was counted only a few times. The rearrangement uses TRBV10-3 and TRBJ2-1, with D tentatively TRBD2 (6 bases). V gave up 4 bases and J gave up 7 bases, with 8 bases separating them. The CDR3 runs to 12 residues. The germline CDR1 and CDR2 sequences are ENHRY and SYGVKD. Written as DNA, the CDR3 is TGTGCCATCAGTGGGGGGAGGAATGAGCAGTTCTTC. Translated, it gives CAISGGRNEQFF.

This clonotype was counted many times. The V call is TRBV7-8, the J call TRBJ1-5; 9 bases are shared with TRBD1. There are 14 residues in the CDR3. CDR1 is SGHVS and CDR2 is FQNEAQ in the germline V gene. V shed 5 bases, J shed 6 bases, and the junction held 5 bases outside the gene matches. The CDR3, as DNA: TGTGCCAGCAGCATGACAGGGGGAGGTCAGCCCCAGCATTTT. Its protein is CASSMTGGGQPQHF.

There are a few counts of this clonotype. Germline and junction disagree at one end, which may indicate a read error. The chain links TRBV6-2 or TRBV6-3 to TRBJ2-4; no definite D call. The germline V gene has CDR1 MNHEY and CDR2 SVGEGT. This CDR3 has 12 amino acids. CDR3 protein: CASSDPRATFHF. In nucleotides, the CDR3 is TGTGCCAGCAGTGACCCCCGGGCCACCTTTCACTTC.

This clonotype was recorded a few times. The gene calls are TRBV7-2 and TRBJ2-7, with D maybe TRBD2 (6 bases). V lost 2 bases and J 2 bases, leaving 10 bases between the germline ends. The CDR3 runs 14 residues. Germline loops: CDR1 SGHTA, CDR2 FQGNSA. The chain's CDR3 is CASSLWAGTYEQYF. CDR3 in DNA: TGTGCCAGCAGCTTATGGGCGGGAACCTACGAGCAGTACTTC.

This chain uses TRBV28 with TRBJ1-1, with unresolved D. V lost 2 bases to trimming and J lost 0 bases, with 7 bases between them. The CDR3 contains 14 residues. Germline V gene lookup returns CDR1 MDHEN and CDR2 SYDVKM. The CDR3 DNA reads TGTGCCAGCAGTTTAGCGAGATTGAACACTGAAGCTTTCTTT. Its protein is CASSLARLNTEAFF.

A note on this clonotype: The final CDR3 position lacks the conserved phenylalanine or tryptophan, pointing to a likely read error. The chain has TRBV28 and TRBJ2-5; 8 nucleotides line up with TRBD2. Germline CDR1 and CDR2: MDHEN and SYDVKM. CDR3 length equals 16 residues. Germline trimming cut 3 bases from V and 1 base from J; bases unmatched to any gene: 7. The CDR3 protein is CASSFPGGGPQETQYV. The CDR3 DNA is TGTGCCAGCAGTTTCCCCGGGGGGGGCCCCCAAGAGACCCAGTACGTC.

The sample holds many counts of this clonotype. The V call is TRBV7-9, the J call TRBJ1-2; D remains ambiguous. V was shortened by 2 bases and J by 7 bases, with 11 bases between the two germline ends. CDR1 SEHNR and CDR2 FQNEAQ come from the germline V gene (reference sequence). This CDR3 spans 13 amino acids. The chain's CDR3 is CASSLTEGRGYTF. The CDR3, as DNA: TGTGCCAGCAGCTTAACCGAGGGTCGTGGCTACACCTTC.

This sequence joins TRBV28 and TRBJ2-1; 7 bases match TRBD1. This CDR3 contains 15 residues. Germline lookup yields CDR1 MDHEN and CDR2 SYDVKM. J was trimmed by 5 bases and V by 5 bases; bases with no gene match: 9. The CDR3 region has the DNA TGTGCCAGCAGTCCTCAGACAGGGATGGACAATGAGCAGTTCTTC. Translated, it gives CASSPQTGMDNEQFF.

This chain connects TRBV9 to TRBJ1-1; 7 bases are a match to TRBD1. Germline lookup yields CDR1 SGDLS and CDR2 YYNGEE. This CDR3 is built from 17 residues. V shed 4 bases and J 3 bases; nucleotides not matched to a gene: 15. CDR3: CASSLQQGTHSHTEAFF. In DNA form, the CDR3 reads TGTGCCAGCAGCCTCCAACAGGGGACCCATTCCCACACTGAAGCTTTCTTT. The full variable domain, with the rest looked up from reference TRBV9 and TRBJ1-1, is DSGVTQTPKHLITATGQRVTLRCSPRSGDLSVYWYQQSLDQGLQFLIQYYNGEERAKGNILERFSAQQFPDLHSELNLSSLELGDSALYFCASSLQQGTHSHTEAFFGQGTRLTVV.

In its sample, this clonotype was seen many times. The chain combines TRBV5-1 with TRBJ2-1; 10 nucleotides line up with TRBD2. The germline V gene has CDR1 SGHRS and CDR2 YFSETQ. Germline trimming cut 0 bases from V and 6 bases from J; bases unmatched to any gene: 9. CDR3 length: 17 amino acids. The chain's CDR3 is CASSLEGIVAGGNEQFF. DNA for the CDR3: TGCGCCAGCAGCTTGGAGGGAATTGTAGCGGGAGGCAATGAGCAGTTCTTC.

This clonotype was seen repeatedly, ten times or more. The gene calls are TRBV20-1 and TRBJ2-6; 9 bases fit TRBD1. Germline values: CDR1 DFQATT, CDR2 SNEGSKA (reference sequence). This CDR3 spans 20 amino acids. After removal of 3 bases from V and 0 bases from J, the junction contained 15 bases not matched to a gene. The CDR3 DNA reads TGCAGTGCTAGGCCCGGGACAGGGCAAGTTCCTCTCTCTGGGGCCAACGTCCTGACTTTC. Translated: CSARPGTGQVPLSGANVLTF.

This clonotype was counted at least ten times. The chain links TRBV13 to TRBJ1-1, with D uncertain. Germline CDR1 reads PRHDT; CDR2 reads FYEKMQ (reference sequence). Trimming shortened V by 1 base and J by 1 base, and 13 bases separated the two germline ends. This CDR3 spans 16 amino acids. The CDR3 loop is CASSLEEGRSNTEAFF. The CDR3 DNA sequence: TGTGCCAGCAGCTTAGAGGAGGGCAGATCGAACACTGAAGCTTTCTTT. The complete variable domain, with remaining parts taken from reference TRBV13 and TRBJ1-1, reads AAGVIQSPRHLIKEKRETATLKCYPIPRHDTVYWYQQGPGQDPQFLISFYEKMQSDKGSIPDRFSAQQFSDYHSELNMSSLELGDSALYFCASSLEEGRSNTEAFFGQGTRLTVV.

This clonotype was seen a few times. This rearrangement joins TRBV12-3 or TRBV12-4 to TRBJ2-7; the D call may be TRBD1 or TRBD2 (5 bases each). Between the trimmed V and J ends, which lost 3 bases and 2 bases, there was a span of 14 bases. This CDR3 is built from 15 residues. CDR3 residues: CASSFQFRDAYEQYF. The CDR3 DNA reads TGTGCCAGCAGTTTTCAATTCCGGGACGCCTACGAGCAGTACTTC.

V usage is TRBV6-6 and J usage is TRBJ1-3, with D unclear. Germline CDR1 is MNHNY and CDR2 is SVGAGI (reference sequence). The germline V and J ends were trimmed by 8 bases and 4 bases, with 3 bases remaining between them. The CDR3 is made up of 10 amino acids. In DNA form, the CDR3 reads TGTGCCAGCGAGGGAAACACCATATATTTT. Its translation is CASEGNTIYF.

This clonotype was observed many times. V and J are TRBV29-1 and TRBJ1-1, with D perhaps matching TRBD1 (6 bases). This CDR3 comprises 12 residues. The germline gives CDR1 SQVTM, CDR2 ANQGSEA. Trimming stripped 5 bases from V and 0 bases from J, with 7 bases between. In DNA form, the CDR3 reads TGCAGCGTTCGACAGGTGAACACTGAAGCTTTCTTT. Residues: CSVRQVNTEAFF.

This clonotype was seen a handful of times. J is TRBJ2-7 and V is TRBV20-1; the D call may be TRBD1 or TRBD2 (5 bases each). V gave up 2 bases and J gave up 6 bases, with 11 bases separating them. Germline lookup yields CDR1 DFQATT and CDR2 SNEGSKA (reference sequence). The CDR3 contains 12 residues. CDR3 nucleotides: TGCAGTGCTAGAAAGGATGGGACCGAGCAGTACTTC. Its protein product is CSARKDGTEQYF.

This clonotype was observed at least ten times. V usage is TRBV7-9 and J usage is TRBJ2-1; D is possibly TRBD2 (5 bases). The CDR3 contains 13 residues. The V and J ends lost 2 bases and 5 bases respectively, with 7 bases between them. CDR1 and CDR2 (germline): SEHNR, FQNEAQ (reference sequence). The CDR3, as DNA: TGTGCCAGCAGCTTAATGCGGGACAATGAGCAGTTCTTC. Its protein product is CASSLMRDNEQFF.